The 9 T cell receptor beta chains listed next were all sequenced from one sample in a study of T cells in Graves' hyperthyroidism and ophthalmopathy. RNA transcripts were the template for amplifying TCR beta CDR3 regions. The TCR CDR3 was amplified in a first-round RT-PCR using the HTBI primer set. In TCRdb, the multiplex PCR reads were re-called with MiXCR into one record per CDR3 protein. Of some 300,000 distinct CDR3 sequences in the sample, 15% to 20% were seen once. Input material: blood. The receptors here all came from a man between 25 and 39 years old with Graves' hyperthyroidism.

In its sample, this clonotype was seen a few times. A read error may explain this, as a much larger clone is one base away. The J gene is TRBJ2-7, the V gene TRBV28; perhaps TRBD1 as D (6 bases). The CDR3 runs to 14 residues. Germline values: CDR1 MDHEN, CDR2 SYDVKM. The V gene lost 9 bases and the J gene lost 4 bases, with 19 bases spanning the gap. CDR3 sequence: CASPRAGRGYEQYF. Written as DNA, the CDR3 is TGTGCCAGTCCCCGGGCGGGCAGGGGTTACGAGCAGTACTTC.

This chain connects TRBV2 to TRBJ2-7, with D maybe TRBD1 (5 bases). Germline loops: CDR1 SNHLY, CDR2 FYNNEI. CDR3 length: 14 amino acids. The V gene lost 4 bases and the J gene lost 6 bases, with 16 bases spanning the gap. CDR3 in amino acids: CASSGSRVGSEQYF. The CDR3 DNA sequence: TGTGCCAGCAGTGGATCCAGGGTGGGTAGCGAGCAGTACTTC.

In the case of this clonotype: The junction does not match germline at one end; this may be a read error. The V call is TRBV7-3, the J call TRBJ1-1; a possible D gene is TRBD1 (6 bases). Germline assignment: CDR1 SGHTA and CDR2 FQGTGA. The CDR3 runs 14 residues. CDR3 DNA sequence: TGTGCCAGCAGCCTAACAGGGAGAAACACTGAAGCTTTCTTT. This sequence encodes CASSLTGRNTEAFF.

In this sample, this clonotype turned up many times. The chain uses TRBV12-5 and TRBJ2-3; 14 nucleotides line up with TRBD2. The CDR3 contains 17 residues. Germline CDR1 and CDR2: LGHNT and FRNRAP. V dropped 6 bases and J dropped 5; count of bases not matched to a gene: 10. The chain's CDR3 is CASGQTSGRAEVDTQYF. The DNA of the CDR3 is TGTGCTAGTGGACAGACTAGCGGGAGGGCCGAGGTAGATACGCAGTATTTT. The variable domain in full, with the rest retrieved from reference TRBV12-5 and TRBJ2-3, is DARVTQTPRHKVTEMGQEVTMRCQPILGHNTVFWYRQTMMQGLELLAYFRNRAPLDDSGMPKDRFSAEMPDATLATLKIQPSEPRDSAVYFCASGQTSGRAEVDTQYFGPGTRLTVL.

Ten or more counts support this clonotype. V is TRBV28 and J is TRBJ2-5, with TRBD1 matching over 8 bases. Germline-derived CDR1 and CDR2 are MDHEN and SYDVKM. V shed 6 bases, J shed 4 bases, and the junction held 4 bases outside the gene matches. The CDR3 is 13 residues long. CDR3 protein: CASRPQGGETQYF. Here the CDR3 DNA reads TGTGCCAGCAGACCACAGGGGGGAGAGACCCAGTACTTC.

This clonotype was found many times. The V and J genes are TRBV11-2 and TRBJ2-2, with D possibly matching TRBD2 (5 bases). CDR1 SGHAT and CDR2 FQNNGV come from the germline V gene. This CDR3 is 14 amino acids long. Trimming removed 5 bases from V and 1 base from J, with 8 bases in between. The CDR3 is CASSPRENTGELFF. DNA for the CDR3: TGTGCCAGCAGCCCCCGGGAGAACACCGGGGAGCTGTTTTTT.

This clonotype has a handful of counts. The chain has TRBV29-1 and TRBJ2-7; D ambiguous. From germline, CDR1 is SQVTM and CDR2 ANQGSEA. The V and J ends lost 0 bases and 3 bases respectively, with 9 bases between them. This CDR3 is built from 13 residues. This CDR3 reads CSVEDPFNYEQYF. CDR3 DNA sequence: TGCAGCGTTGAAGATCCCTTTAACTACGAGCAGTACTTC.

The V gene is TRBV27, the J gene TRBJ2-1; no clear D. Trimming removed 3 bases at V and 3 bases at J, with 6 bases between. The CDR3 runs 13 residues. Per germline, CDR1 MNHEY and CDR2 SMNVEV (reference sequence). The DNA of the CDR3 is TGTGCCAGCAGTTTCGCGGACTACAATGAGCAGTTCTTC. Amino acid sequence: CASSFADYNEQFF.

This clonotype was seen at least ten times. The genes are TRBV29-1 and TRBJ1-2; D might be TRBD1 (6 bases). CDR3 size: 12 residues. CDR1 is SQVTM and CDR2 is ANQGSEA in the germline V gene. V was cut by 4 bases and J by 2 bases, with 8 bases left in between. The CDR3 reads CSVGQANYGYTF. Here the CDR3 DNA reads TGCAGCGTTGGACAGGCCAACTATGGCTACACCTTC.